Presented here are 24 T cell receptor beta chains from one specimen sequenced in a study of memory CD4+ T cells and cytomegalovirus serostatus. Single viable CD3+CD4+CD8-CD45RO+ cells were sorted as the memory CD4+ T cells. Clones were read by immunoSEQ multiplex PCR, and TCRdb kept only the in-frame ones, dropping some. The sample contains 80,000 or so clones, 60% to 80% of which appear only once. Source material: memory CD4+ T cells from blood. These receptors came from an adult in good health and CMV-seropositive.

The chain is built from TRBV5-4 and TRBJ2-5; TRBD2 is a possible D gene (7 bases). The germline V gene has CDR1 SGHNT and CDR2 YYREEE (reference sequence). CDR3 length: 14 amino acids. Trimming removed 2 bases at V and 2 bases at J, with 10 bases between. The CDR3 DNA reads TGTGCCAGCAGCTTAGGGGGGGGACAAGAGACCCAGTACTTC. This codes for CASSLGGGQETQYF.

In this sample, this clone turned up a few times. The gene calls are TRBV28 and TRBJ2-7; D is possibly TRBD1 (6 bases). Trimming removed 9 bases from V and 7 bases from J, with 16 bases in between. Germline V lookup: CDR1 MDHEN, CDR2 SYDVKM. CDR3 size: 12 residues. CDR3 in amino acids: CASQGLAWEQYF. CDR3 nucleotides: TGTGCCAGTCAGGGGCTGGCATGGGAGCAGTACTTC.

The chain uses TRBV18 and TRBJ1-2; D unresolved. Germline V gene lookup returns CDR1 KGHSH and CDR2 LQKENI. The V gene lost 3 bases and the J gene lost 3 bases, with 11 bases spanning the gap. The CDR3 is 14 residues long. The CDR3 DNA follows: TGTGCCAGCTCACCCGAAGTCAATTACTATGGCTACACCTTC. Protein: CASSPEVNYYGYTF.

The CDR3 DNA reads TGTGCCAGCAAGACGGACAGGGGGCAGGGTCAGCCCCAGCATTTT. It codes for CASKTDRGQGQPQHF. The chain recombines TRBV2 with TRBJ1-5; 11 nucleotides agree with TRBD1. The CDR3 sequence is 15 residues long. Germline V gives CDR1 SNHLY, CDR2 FYNNEI. The ends lost 7 bases at V and 6 bases at J; junction bases unmatched: 8.

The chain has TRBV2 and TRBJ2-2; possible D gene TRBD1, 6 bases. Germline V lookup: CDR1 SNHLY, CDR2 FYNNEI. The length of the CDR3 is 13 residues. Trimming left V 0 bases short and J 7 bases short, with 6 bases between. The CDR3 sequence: CASSEARGGELFF. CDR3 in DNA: TGTGCCAGCAGTGAAGCCAGGGGCGGGGAGCTGTTTTTT. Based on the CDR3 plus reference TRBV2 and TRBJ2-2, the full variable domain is EPEVTQTPSHQVTQMGQEVILRCVPISNHLYFYWYRQILGQKVEFLVSFYNNEISEKSEIFDDQFSVERPDGSNFTLKIRSTKLEDSAMYFCASSEARGGELFFGEGSRLTVL.

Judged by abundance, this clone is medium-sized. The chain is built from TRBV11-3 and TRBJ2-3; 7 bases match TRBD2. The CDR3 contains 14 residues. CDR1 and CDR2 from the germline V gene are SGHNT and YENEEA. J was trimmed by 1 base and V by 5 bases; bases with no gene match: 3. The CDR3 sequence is CASSLRGGTDTQYF. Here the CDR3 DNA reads TGTGCCAGCAGCCTCCGGGGGGGCACAGATACGCAGTATTTT.

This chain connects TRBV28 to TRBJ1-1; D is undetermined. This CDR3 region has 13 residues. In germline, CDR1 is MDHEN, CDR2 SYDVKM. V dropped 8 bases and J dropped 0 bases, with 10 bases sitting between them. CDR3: CASSGVMNTEAFF. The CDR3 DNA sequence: TGTGCCAGCTCTGGGGTCATGAACACTGAAGCTTTCTTT. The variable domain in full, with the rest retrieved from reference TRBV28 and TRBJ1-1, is DVKVTQSSRYLVKRTGEKVFLECVQDMDHENMFWYRQDPGLGLRLIYFSYDVKMKEKGDIPEGYSVSREKKERFSLILESASTNQTSMYLCASSGVMNTEAFFGQGTRLTVV.

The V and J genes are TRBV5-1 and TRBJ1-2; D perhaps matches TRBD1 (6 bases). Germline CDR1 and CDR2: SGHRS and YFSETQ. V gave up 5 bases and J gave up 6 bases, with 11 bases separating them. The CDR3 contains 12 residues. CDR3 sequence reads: CASRYSGDGYTF. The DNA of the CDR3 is TGCGCCAGCAGATATTCAGGGGATGGCTACACCTTC.

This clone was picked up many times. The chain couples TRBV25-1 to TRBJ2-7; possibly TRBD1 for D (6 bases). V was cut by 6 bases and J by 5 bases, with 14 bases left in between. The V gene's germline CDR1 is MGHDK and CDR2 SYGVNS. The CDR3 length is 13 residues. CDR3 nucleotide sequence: TGTGCCAGCAGCCTTCAGGGGATCGACGAGCAGTACTTC. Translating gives CASSLQGIDEQYF.

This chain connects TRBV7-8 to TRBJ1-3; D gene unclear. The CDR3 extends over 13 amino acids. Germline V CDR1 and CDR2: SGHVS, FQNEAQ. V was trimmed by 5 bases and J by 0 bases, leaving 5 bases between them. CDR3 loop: CASSPSSGNTIYF. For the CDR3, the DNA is TGTGCCAGCAGCCCGAGCTCTGGAAACACCATATATTTT.

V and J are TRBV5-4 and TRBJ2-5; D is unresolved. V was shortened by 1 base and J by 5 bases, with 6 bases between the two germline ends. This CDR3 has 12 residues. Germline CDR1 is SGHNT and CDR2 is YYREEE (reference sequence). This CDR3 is CASSLSSETQYF. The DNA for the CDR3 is TGTGCCAGCAGCTTGTCATCTGAGACCCAGTACTTC.

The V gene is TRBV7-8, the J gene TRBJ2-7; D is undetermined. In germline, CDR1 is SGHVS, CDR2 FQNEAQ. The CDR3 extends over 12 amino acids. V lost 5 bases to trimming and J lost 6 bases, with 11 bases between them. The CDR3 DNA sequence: TGTGCCAGCAGCCCCCGCCCGGGCGAGCAGTACGTC. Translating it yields CASSPRPGEQYV.

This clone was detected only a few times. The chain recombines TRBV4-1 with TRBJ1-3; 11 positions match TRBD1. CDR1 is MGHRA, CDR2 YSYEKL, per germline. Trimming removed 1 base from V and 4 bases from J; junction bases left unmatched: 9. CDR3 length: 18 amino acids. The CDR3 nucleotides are TGCGCCAGCAGCCAAGGGACAGGGGGCGCATTGACCGGAAACACCATATATTTT. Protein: CASSQGTGGALTGNTIYF.

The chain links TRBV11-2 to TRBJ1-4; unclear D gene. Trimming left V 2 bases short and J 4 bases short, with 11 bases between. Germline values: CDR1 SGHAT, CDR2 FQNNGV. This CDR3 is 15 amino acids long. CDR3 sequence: CASSLRQVNNEKLFF. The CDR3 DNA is TGTGCCAGCAGCTTACGGCAGGTGAATAATGAAAAACTGTTTTTT.

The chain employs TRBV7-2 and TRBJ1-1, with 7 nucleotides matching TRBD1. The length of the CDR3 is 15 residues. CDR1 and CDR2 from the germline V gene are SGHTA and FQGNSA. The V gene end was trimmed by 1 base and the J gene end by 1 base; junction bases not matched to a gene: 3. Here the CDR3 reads CASSLGDRRNTEAFF. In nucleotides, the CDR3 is TGTGCCAGCAGCTTAGGGGACAGAAGGAACACTGAAGCTTTCTTT.

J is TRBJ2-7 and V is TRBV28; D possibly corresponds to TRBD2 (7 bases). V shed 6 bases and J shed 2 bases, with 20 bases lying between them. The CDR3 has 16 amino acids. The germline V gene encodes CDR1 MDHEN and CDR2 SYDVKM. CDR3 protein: CASRPPLRGGAYEQYF. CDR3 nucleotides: TGTGCCAGCAGGCCCCCCCTTAGAGGGGGGGCCTACGAGCAGTACTTC.

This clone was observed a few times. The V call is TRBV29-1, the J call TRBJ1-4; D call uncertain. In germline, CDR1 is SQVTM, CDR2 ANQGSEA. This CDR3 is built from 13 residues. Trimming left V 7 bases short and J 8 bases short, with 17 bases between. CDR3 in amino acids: CSASGPLGEKLFF. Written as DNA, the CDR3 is TGCAGCGCATCGGGCCCCCTGGGCGAAAAACTGTTTTTT.

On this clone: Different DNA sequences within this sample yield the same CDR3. The CDR3, as DNA: TGCGCCAGCAGCTTGGCGTCTATGAACACTGAAGCTTTCTTT. This encodes CASSLASMNTEAFF. J is TRBJ1-1 and V is TRBV5-1; no reliable D call. Germline V gene data show CDR1 as SGHRS and CDR2 as YFSETQ. The V end lost 0 bases, the J end lost 0 bases, and 6 bases lay between the germline ends. This CDR3 has 14 amino acids.

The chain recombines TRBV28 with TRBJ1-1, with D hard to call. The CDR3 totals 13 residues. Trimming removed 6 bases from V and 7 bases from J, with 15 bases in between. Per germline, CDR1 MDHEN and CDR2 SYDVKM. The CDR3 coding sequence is TGTGCCAGCAGCCTCGGAAGGTCATTTGAAGCTTTCTTT. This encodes CASSLGRSFEAFF.

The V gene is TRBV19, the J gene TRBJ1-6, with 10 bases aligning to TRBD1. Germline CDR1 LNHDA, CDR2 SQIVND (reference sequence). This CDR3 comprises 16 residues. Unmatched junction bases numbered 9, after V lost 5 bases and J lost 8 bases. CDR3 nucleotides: TGTGCCAGTAGTCCCACGACAGGGGGCGGATATTCACCCCTCCACTTT. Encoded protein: CASSPTTGGGYSPLHF.

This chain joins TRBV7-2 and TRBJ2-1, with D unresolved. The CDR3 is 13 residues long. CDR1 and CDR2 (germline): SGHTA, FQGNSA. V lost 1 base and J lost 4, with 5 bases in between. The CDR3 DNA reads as TGTGCCAGCAGCTTAGAGCAGTACAATGAGCAGTTCTTC. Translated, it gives CASSLEQYNEQFF.

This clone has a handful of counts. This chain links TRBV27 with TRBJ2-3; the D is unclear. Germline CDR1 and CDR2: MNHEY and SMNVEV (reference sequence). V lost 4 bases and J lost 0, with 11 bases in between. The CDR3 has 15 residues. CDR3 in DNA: TGTGCCAGCAGTTCCCTAATTAAGAGCACAGATACGCAGTATTTT. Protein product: CASSSLIKSTDTQYF.

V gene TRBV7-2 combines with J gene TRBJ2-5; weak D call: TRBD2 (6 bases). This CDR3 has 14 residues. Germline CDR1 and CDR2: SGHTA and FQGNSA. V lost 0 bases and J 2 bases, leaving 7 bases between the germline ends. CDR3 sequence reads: CASSLAGRQETQYF. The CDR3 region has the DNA TGTGCCAGCAGCTTAGCCGGGAGACAAGAGACCCAGTACTTC.

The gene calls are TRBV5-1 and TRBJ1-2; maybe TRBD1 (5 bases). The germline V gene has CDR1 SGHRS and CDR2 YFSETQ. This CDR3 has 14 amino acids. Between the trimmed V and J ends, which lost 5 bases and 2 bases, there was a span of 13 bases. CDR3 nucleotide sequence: TGCGCCAGCAGTCCGACACAGGAGAACTATGGCTACACCTTC. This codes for CASSPTQENYGYTF.